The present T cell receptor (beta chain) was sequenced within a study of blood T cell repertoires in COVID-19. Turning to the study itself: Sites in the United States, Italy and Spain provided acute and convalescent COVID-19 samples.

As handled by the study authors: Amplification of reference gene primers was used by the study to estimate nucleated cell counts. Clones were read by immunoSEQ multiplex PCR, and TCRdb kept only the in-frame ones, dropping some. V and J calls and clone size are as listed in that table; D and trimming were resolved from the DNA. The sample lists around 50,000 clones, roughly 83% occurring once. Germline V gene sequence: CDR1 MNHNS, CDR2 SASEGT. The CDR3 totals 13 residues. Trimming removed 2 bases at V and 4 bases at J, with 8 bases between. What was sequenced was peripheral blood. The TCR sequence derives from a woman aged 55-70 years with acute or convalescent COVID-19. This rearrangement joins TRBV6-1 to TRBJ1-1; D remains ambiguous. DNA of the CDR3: TGTGCCAGCAGTGAAACGGGTGCCACTGAAGCTTTCTTT. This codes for CASSETGATEAFF.